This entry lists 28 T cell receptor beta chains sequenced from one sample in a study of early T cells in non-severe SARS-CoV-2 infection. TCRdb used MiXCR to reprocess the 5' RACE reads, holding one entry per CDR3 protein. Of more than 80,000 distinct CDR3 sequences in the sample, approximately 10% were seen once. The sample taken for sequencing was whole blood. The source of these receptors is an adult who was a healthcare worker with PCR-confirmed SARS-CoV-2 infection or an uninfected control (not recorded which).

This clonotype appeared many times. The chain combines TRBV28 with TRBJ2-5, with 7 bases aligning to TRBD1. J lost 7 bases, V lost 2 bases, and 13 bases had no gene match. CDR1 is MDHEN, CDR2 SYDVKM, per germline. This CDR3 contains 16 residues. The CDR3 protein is CASSLNRGSLVGTQYF. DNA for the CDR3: TGTGCCAGCAGTTTAAACAGGGGAAGTTTGGTGGGGACCCAGTACTTC.

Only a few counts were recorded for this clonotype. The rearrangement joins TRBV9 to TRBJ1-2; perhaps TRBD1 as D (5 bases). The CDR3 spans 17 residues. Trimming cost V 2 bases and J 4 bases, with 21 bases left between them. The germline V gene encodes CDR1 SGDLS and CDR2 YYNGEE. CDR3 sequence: CASSVGSRDGHFYGYTF. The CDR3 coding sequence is TGTGCCAGCAGCGTCGGCTCCCGGGACGGACATTTCTATGGCTACACCTTC.

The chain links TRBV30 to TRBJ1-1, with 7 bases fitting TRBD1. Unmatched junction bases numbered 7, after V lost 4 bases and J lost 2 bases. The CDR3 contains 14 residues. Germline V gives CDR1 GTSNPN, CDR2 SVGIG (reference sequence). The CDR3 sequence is CAWTKGTANTEAFF. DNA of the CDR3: TGTGCCTGGACCAAAGGGACAGCAAACACTGAAGCTTTCTTT.

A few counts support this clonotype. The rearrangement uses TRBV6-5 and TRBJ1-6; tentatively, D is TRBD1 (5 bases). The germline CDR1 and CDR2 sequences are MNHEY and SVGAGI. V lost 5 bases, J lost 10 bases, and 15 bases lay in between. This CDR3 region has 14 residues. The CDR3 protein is CASSVGTRGSPLHF. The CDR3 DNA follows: TGTGCCAGCAGTGTGGGGACCCGGGGCTCACCCCTCCACTTT.

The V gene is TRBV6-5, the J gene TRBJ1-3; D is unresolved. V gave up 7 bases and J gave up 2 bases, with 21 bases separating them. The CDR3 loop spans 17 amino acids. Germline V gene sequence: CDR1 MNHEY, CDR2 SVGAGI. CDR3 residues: CASTPFPGPRTGNTIYF. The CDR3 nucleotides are TGTGCCAGCACCCCCTTCCCGGGTCCTAGGACTGGAAACACCATATATTTT.

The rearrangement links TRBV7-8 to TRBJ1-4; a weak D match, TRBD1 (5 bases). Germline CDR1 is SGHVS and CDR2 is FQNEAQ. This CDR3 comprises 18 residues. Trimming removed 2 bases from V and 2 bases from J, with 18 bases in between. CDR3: CASSLRARAGRTNEKLFF. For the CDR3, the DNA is TGTGCCAGCAGCTTACGCGCTCGCGCAGGGAGGACTAATGAAAAACTGTTTTTT. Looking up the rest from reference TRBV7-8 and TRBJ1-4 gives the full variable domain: GAGVSQSPRYKVAKRGQDVALRCDPISGHVSLFWYQQALGQGPEFLTYFQNEAQLDKSGLPSDRFFAERPEGSVSTLKIQRTQQEDSAVYLCASSLRARAGRTNEKLFFGSGTQLSVL.

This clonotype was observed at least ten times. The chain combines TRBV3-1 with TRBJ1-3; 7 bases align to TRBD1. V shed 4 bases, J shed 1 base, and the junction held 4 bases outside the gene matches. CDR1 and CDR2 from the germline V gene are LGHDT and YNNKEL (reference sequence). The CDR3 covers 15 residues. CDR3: CASSPSTGSGNTIYF. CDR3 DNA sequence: TGTGCCAGCAGCCCCTCGACAGGGTCTGGAAACACCATATATTTT.

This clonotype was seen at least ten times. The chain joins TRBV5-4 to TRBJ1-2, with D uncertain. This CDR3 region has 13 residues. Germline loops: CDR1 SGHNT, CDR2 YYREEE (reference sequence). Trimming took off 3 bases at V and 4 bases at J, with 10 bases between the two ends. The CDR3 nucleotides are TGTGCCAGCAGCTCCTACGGCCTCTATGGCTACACCTTC. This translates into CASSSYGLYGYTF. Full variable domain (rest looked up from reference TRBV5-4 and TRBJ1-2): ETGVTQSPTHLIKTRGQQVTLRCSSQSGHNTVSWYQQALGQGPQFIFQYYREEENGRGNFPPRFSGLQFPNYSSELNVNALELDDSALYLCASSSYGLYGYTFGSGTRLTVV.

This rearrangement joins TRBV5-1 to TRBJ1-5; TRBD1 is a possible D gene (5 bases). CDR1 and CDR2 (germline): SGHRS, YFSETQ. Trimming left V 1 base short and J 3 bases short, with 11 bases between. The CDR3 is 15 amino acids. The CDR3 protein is CASSLSGRDNQPQHF. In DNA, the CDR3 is TGCGCCAGCAGCTTGTCAGGGAGGGACAATCAGCCCCAGCATTTT. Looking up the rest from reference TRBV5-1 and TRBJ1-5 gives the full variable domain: KAGVTQTPRYLIKTRGQQVTLSCSPISGHRSVSWYQQTPGQGLQFLFEYFSETQRNKGNFPGRFSGRQFSNSRSEMNVSTLELGDSALYLCASSLSGRDNQPQHFGDGTRLSIL.

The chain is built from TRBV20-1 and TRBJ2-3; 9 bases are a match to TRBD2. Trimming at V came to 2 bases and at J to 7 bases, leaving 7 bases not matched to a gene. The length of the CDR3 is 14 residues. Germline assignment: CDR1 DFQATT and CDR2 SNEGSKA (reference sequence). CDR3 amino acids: CSARSLAGIYTQYF. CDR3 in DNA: TGCAGTGCTAGAAGTCTAGCGGGGATCTATACGCAGTATTTT.

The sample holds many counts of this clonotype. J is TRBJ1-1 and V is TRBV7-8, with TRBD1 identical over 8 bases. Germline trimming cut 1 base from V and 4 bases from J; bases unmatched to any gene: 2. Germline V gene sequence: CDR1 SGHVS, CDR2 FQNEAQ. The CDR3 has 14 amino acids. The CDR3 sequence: CASSLDRGGTEAFF. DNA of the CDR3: TGTGCCAGCAGCTTAGACAGGGGGGGCACTGAAGCTTTCTTT.

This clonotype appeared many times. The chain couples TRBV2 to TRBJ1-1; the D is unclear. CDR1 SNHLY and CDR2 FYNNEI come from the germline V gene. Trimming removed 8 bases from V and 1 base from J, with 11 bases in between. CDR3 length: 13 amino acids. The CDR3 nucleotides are TGTGCCAGCTCCAGGCTGGAGAACACTGAAGCTTTCTTT. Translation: CASSRLENTEAFF.

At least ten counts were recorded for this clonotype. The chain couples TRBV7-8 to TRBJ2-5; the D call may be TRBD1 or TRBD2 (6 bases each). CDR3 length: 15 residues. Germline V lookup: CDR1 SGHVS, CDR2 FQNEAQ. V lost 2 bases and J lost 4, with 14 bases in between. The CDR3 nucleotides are TGTGCCAGCAGCTTACCCCAGGGGCGGGGAGAGACCCAGTACTTC. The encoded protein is CASSLPQGRGETQYF.

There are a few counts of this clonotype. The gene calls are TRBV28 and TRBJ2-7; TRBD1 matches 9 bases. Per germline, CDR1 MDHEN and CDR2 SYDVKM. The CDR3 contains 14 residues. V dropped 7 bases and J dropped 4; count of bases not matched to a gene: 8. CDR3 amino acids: CASTPAGTGYEQYF. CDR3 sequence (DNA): TGTGCCAGCACCCCGGCGGGGACAGGGTACGAGCAGTACTTC.

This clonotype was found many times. In nucleotides, the CDR3 is TGCAGTGCTAGAGATCTGGGGAACATTCAGTACTTC. Translation gives CSARDLGNIQYF. The rearrangement joins TRBV20-1 to TRBJ2-4, with D unresolved. This CDR3 contains 12 residues. CDR1 and CDR2 from the germline V gene are DFQATT and SNEGSKA (reference sequence). The V end lost 0 bases, the J end lost 7 bases, and 7 bases lay between the germline ends.

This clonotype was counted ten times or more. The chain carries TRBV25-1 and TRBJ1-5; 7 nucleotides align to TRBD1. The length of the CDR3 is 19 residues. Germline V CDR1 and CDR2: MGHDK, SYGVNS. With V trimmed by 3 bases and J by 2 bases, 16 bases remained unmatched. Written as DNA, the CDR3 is TGTGCCAGCAGTGACCGGACAGGCAAAACGCCTTTTGGCAATCAGCCCCAGCATTTT. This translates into CASSDRTGKTPFGNQPQHF.

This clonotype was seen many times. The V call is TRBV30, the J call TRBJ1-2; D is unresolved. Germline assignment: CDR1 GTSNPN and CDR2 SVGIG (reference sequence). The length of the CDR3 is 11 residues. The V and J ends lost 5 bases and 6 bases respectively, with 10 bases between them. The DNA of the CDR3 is TGTGCCTGGGGCCGAGAAAATGGCTACACCTTC. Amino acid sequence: CAWGRENGYTF.

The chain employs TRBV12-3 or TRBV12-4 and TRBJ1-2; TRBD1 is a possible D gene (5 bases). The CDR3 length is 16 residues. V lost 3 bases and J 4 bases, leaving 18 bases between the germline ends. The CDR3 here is CASSFSGPWRGYGYTF. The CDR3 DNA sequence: TGTGCCAGCAGTTTCTCGGGGCCCTGGAGGGGCTATGGCTACACCTTC.

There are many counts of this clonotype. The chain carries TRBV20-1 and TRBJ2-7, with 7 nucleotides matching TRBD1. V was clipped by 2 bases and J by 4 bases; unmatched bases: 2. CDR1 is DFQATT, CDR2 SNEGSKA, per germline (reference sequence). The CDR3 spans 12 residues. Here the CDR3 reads CSARRQGYEQYF. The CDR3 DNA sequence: TGCAGTGCTAGAAGACAGGGATACGAGCAGTACTTC.

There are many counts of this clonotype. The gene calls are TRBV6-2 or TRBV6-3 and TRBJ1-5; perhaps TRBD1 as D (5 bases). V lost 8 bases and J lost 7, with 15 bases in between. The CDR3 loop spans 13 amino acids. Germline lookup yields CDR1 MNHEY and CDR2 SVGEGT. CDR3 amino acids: CASSPGAFQPQHF. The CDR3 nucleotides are TGTGCCAGCTCCCCCGGGGCGTTCCAGCCCCAGCATTTT.

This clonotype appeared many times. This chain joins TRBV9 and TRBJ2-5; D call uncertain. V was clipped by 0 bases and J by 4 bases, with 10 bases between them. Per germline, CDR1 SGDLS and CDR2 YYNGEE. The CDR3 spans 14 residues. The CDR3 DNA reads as TGTGCCAGCAGCGTAGGTCAATCGGGAGAGACCCAGTACTTC. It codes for CASSVGQSGETQYF. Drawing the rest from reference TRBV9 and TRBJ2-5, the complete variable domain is DSGVTQTPKHLITATGQRVTLRCSPRSGDLSVYWYQQSLDQGLQFLIQYYNGEERAKGNILERFSAQQFPDLHSELNLSSLELGDSALYFCASSVGQSGETQYFGPGTRLLVL.

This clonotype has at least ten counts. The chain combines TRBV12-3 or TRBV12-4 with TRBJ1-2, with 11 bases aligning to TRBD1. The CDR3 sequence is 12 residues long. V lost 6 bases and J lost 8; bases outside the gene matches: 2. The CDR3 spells CASRRTGGGYTF. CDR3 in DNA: TGTGCCAGCAGGCGGACAGGGGGCGGCTACACCTTC.

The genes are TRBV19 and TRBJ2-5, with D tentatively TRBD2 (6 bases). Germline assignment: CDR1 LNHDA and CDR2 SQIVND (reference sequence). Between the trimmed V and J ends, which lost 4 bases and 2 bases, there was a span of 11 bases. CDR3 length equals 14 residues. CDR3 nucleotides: TGTGCCAGTAGTAGGGTGGGGGGACAAGAGACCCAGTACTTC. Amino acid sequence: CASSRVGGQETQYF.

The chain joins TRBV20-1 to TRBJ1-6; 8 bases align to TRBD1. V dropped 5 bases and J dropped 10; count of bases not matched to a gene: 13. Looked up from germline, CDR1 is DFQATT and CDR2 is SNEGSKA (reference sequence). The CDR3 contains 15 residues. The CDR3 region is CSAGIGQGLVSPLHF. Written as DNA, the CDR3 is TGCAGTGCTGGAATAGGACAGGGCCTTGTGTCACCCCTCCACTTT.

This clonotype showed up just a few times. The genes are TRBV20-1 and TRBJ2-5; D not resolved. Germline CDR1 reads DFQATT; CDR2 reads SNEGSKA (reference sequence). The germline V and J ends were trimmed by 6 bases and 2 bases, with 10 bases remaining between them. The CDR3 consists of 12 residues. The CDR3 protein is CSATRAQETQYF. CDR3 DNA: TGCAGTGCGACCCGGGCGCAAGAGACCCAGTACTTC.

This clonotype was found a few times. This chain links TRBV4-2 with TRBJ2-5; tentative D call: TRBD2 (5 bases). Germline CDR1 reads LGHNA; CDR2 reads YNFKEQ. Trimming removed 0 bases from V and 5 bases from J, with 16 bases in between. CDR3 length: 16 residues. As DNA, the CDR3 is TGTGCCAGCAGCCAAGATTCTATAGCGTCCGGCGAGACCCAGTACTTC. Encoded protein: CASSQDSIASGETQYF.

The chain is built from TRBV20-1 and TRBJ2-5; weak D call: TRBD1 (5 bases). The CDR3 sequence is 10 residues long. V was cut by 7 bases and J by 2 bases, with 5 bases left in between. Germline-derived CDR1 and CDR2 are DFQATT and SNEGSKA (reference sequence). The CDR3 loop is CSGQQETQYF. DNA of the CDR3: TGCAGTGGACAGCAAGAGACCCAGTACTTC.

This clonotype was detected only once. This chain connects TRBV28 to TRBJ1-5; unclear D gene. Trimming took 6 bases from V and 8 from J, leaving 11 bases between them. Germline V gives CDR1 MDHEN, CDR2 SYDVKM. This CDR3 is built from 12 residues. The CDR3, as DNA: TGTGCCAGCAGGCCCGGAGGTGAGCCCCAGCATTTT. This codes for CASRPGGEPQHF.